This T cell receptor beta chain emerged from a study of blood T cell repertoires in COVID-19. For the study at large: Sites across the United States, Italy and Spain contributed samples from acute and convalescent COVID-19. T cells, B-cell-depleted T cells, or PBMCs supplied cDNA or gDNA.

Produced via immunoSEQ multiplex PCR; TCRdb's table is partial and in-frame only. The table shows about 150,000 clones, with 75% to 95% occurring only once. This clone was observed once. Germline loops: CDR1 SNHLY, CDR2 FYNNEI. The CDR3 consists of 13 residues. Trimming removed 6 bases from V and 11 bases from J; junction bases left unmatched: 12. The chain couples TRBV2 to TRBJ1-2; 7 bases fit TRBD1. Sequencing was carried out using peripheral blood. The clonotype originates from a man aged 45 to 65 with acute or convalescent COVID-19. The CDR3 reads CASSADRALIYTF. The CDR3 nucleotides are TGTGCCAGCAGCGCCGACAGGGCCCTAATTTACACCTTC.